Shown below are 19 T cell receptor beta chains from a single sample sequenced in a study of monozygotic twins with inflammatory bowel disease. After re-calling the 5' RACE reads, TCRdb lists one entry per CDR3 protein, DNA absent. Recorded here are about 160,000 distinct CDR3 sequences; the top ten clones represent 2.8%. What was sequenced was blood. The receptors shown here come from a human donor with ulcerative colitis or Crohn's disease, or a healthy co-twin of an affected twin (not recorded which).

The genes are TRBV28 and TRBJ2-7; TCRdb calls TRBD1, which cannot be checked without DNA. CDR3 size: 15 residues. Germline V gives CDR1 MDHEN, CDR2 SYDVKM. The CDR3: CASSLSGTNDYEQYF.

The J gene is TRBJ1-2, the V gene TRBV24-1; no DNA is available, so the TRBD1 call from TCRdb remains unchecked. Germline CDR1 KGHDR, CDR2 SFDVKD. The CDR3 runs 14 residues. The chain's CDR3 is CATSDFGGRDGYTF.

The chain combines TRBV7-2 with TRBJ2-1; TCRdb's D call of TRBD2 is untestable without DNA. The germline V gene encodes CDR1 SGHTA and CDR2 FQGNSA. The CDR3 consists of 15 residues. The CDR3 loop reads CASSLGLAGVVEQFF.

The chain uses TRBV19 and TRBJ2-2; TCRdb's D call, TRBD2, is unchecked because there is no DNA. Per germline, CDR1 LNHDA and CDR2 SQIVND (reference sequence). CDR3 size: 17 residues. The CDR3 loop is CASSIVTIAGHTGELFF. Combining the CDR3 with reference TRBV19 and TRBJ2-2 gives the whole variable domain DGGITQSPKYLFRKEGQNVTLSCEQNLNHDAMYWYRQDPGQGLRLIYYSQIVNDFQKGDIAEGYSVSREKKESFPLTVTSAQKNPTAFYLCASSIVTIAGHTGELFFGEGSRLTVL.

This rearrangement joins TRBV20-1 to TRBJ1-5. Germline values: CDR1 DFQATT, CDR2 SNEGSKA (reference sequence). The CDR3 totals 14 residues. The CDR3 protein is CSASGTSIRQPQHF.

This chain links TRBV6-5 with TRBJ1-1; the TRBD1 assignment by TCRdb is unverifiable without DNA. The CDR3 consists of 13 residues. In germline, CDR1 is MNHEY, CDR2 SVGAGI. The CDR3 loop reads CASSYSTQGEAFF.

The chain has TRBV9 and TRBJ2-1; lacking DNA, the TRBD1 call made by TCRdb goes unchecked. The V gene's germline CDR1 is SGDLS and CDR2 YYNGEE. This CDR3 has 15 residues. CDR3 amino acids: CASSVGDRNVNEQFF.

This chain's CDR3 is CSARDLDRGGNTEAFF. The chain joins TRBV20-1 to TRBJ1-1; TCRdb proposes TRBD1, but this gene call is untestable without DNA. Germline-derived CDR1 and CDR2 are DFQATT and SNEGSKA (reference sequence). The CDR3 covers 16 residues.

The chain joins TRBV3-1 to TRBJ2-7. The CDR3 runs 11 residues. The germline gives CDR1 LGHDT, CDR2 YNNKEL (reference sequence). The CDR3 protein is CASSQGPEQYF.

The chain carries TRBV9 and TRBJ1-1; the D call of TRBD1 rests on TCRdb alone, since no DNA is present to check it. The CDR3 has 13 residues. The V gene's germline CDR1 is SGDLS and CDR2 YYNGEE. This CDR3 is CASSDRVNTEAFF.

The chain uses TRBV15 and TRBJ2-3. Germline V gene lookup returns CDR1 LNHNV and CDR2 YYDKDF (reference sequence). This CDR3 is 14 amino acids long. CDR3: CATHQGVSTDTQYF.

The gene calls are TRBV7-2 and TRBJ1-6. Germline loops: CDR1 SGHTA, CDR2 FQGNSA. This CDR3 is 15 amino acids long. CDR3 residues: CASSLFGTENSPLHF.

The chain uses TRBV9 and TRBJ2-5; lacking DNA, the TRBD2 call made by TCRdb goes unchecked. The CDR3 is 15 amino acids. Germline V gene lookup returns CDR1 SGDLS and CDR2 YYNGEE. CDR3: CASSPPTTAGKTQYF.

The chain combines TRBV7-6 with TRBJ2-7; the D gene TCRdb calls, TRBD2, cannot be checked with no DNA. This CDR3 comprises 16 residues. Germline V gene lookup returns CDR1 SGHVS and CDR2 FNYEAQ. Here the CDR3 reads CASSPDSGLQAYEQYF.

V and J are TRBV5-4 and TRBJ1-4. The CDR3 covers 15 residues. Germline loops: CDR1 SGHNT, CDR2 YYREEE (reference sequence). The CDR3 protein is CASSLEGTTNEKLFF.

The chain combines TRBV28 with TRBJ2-7; TCRdb selects TRBD2, and the lack of DNA leaves this call unchecked. Germline V gives CDR1 MDHEN, CDR2 SYDVKM. The CDR3 runs 20 residues. The chain's CDR3 is CASSLLGTSGRKGGSYEQYF.

The rearrangement joins TRBV7-3 to TRBJ2-3. This CDR3 comprises 14 residues. Germline CDR1 is SGHTA and CDR2 is FQGTGA. Here the CDR3 reads CASSFGLVTDTQYF.

This chain joins TRBV28 and TRBJ2-4. The CDR3 is 14 residues long. The germline CDR1 and CDR2 sequences are MDHEN and SYDVKM. The CDR3 is CASSFARSENIQYF. Variable domain in full (rest from reference TRBV28 and TRBJ2-4): DVKVTQSSRYLVKRTGEKVFLECVQDMDHENMFWYRQDPGLGLRLIYFSYDVKMKEKGDIPEGYSVSREKKERFSLILESASTNQTSMYLCASSFARSENIQYFGAGTRLSVL.

J is TRBJ1-2 and V is TRBV4-2; TCRdb designates TRBD1, a call that cannot be tested without DNA. This CDR3 comprises 16 residues. Germline CDR1 LGHNA, CDR2 YNFKEQ. The CDR3 spells CASSQESGQGDYGYTF.